This T cell receptor beta chain came from a study of beta chain features in type 1 diabetes. About the study: Patients and healthy donors were similar in age, gender and cell yields. The number of sorted cells examined across all samples was 107,917,701.

The CDR3 has 17 amino acids. Per the germline V gene, CDR1 is MGHRA and CDR2 is YSYEKL. Between the trimmed V and J ends, which lost 1 base and 8 bases, there was a span of 20 bases. Via the markers CD45RO/CCR7/CD25/CD127/CD95/CD27, stem cell-like memory, regulatory, central memory and naive CD4+ cells were sorted. The whole isolated RNA underwent reverse transcription, so sequencing captured expressed TCRB transcripts. TCRdb keeps only in-frame clones here, not all; method: immunoSEQ multiplex PCR. The data show about 340,000 clones, around 9.3% seen once. As to this clone: Its specificity is not known.

The study's findings and limits: TCRB CDR3s were moderately but significantly shorter in Type 1 diabetes patients in all four CD4+ subsets. There was a possibility that cDNA sequencing over-represented cells with high TCR expression.

The sample comprised central memory CD4+ T cells from blood. V usage is TRBV4-1 and J usage is TRBJ1-4; no firm D call. This TCR came from a man aged 25-45 years with type 1 diabetes. The CDR3 nucleotides read TGCGCCAGCAGCCAAGTCCATCTAGGATTGGTTGGAGAAAAACTGTTTTTT. Amino acid sequence: CASSQVHLGLVGEKLFF.